The 19 T cell receptor beta chains reported below all come from one sample, sequenced in a study of T cells after yellow fever vaccination. One entry per CDR3 protein results from TCRdb running MiXCR on the 5' RACE reads. The top ten hold about 14% of the sample, which has under 600,000 distinct CDR3 sequences, roughly 13% seen once. The specimen comprised PBMCs, sampled on the day of the yellow fever booster vaccination. The source of these receptors is a man aged 30-40 years who received the YFV17D yellow fever vaccine.

This chain links TRBV12-3 or TRBV12-4 with TRBJ1-6; TRBD1 might be the D (6 bases). The length of the CDR3 is 19 residues. V was shortened by 3 bases and J by 0 bases, with 18 bases between the two germline ends. The CDR3 protein is CASSLWLGHPSSYNSPLHF. The CDR3 DNA sequence: TGTGCCAGCAGTTTGTGGCTGGGACACCCGAGCTCCTATAATTCACCCCTCCACTTT.

The table lists this clonotype with a few counts. V and J are TRBV12-3 or TRBV12-4 and TRBJ2-3, with D possibly called TRBD1 or TRBD2 (5 bases each). The CDR3 runs to 15 residues. The V end lost 4 bases, the J end lost 4 bases, and 15 bases lay between the germline ends. DNA of the CDR3: TGTGCCAGCAGTTCTAGGTCCCGGGACCCAGATACGCAGTATTTT. Amino acids: CASSSRSRDPDTQYF.

The chain recombines TRBV20-1 with TRBJ2-3; D is perhaps TRBD2 (5 bases). CDR1 and CDR2 (germline): DFQATT, SNEGSKA (reference sequence). Between the trimmed V and J ends, which lost 3 bases and 6 bases, there was a span of 13 bases. This CDR3 is built from 13 residues. The CDR3 sequence is CSASPTREDTQYF. For the CDR3, the DNA is TGCAGTGCTAGCCCAACTAGGGAGGATACGCAGTATTTT.

The V call is TRBV6-2 or TRBV6-3, the J call TRBJ2-1, with D unresolved. This CDR3 region has 15 residues. The germline V gene encodes CDR1 MNHEY and CDR2 SVGEGT. V was clipped by 0 bases and J by 2 bases, with 8 bases between them. CDR3: CASSYSPDPYNEQFF. CDR3 DNA sequence: TGTGCCAGCAGTTACTCTCCGGACCCCTACAATGAGCAGTTCTTC.

This clonotype was seen more than once but under ten times. The chain joins TRBV20-1 to TRBJ1-1; D unclear. There are 17 residues in the CDR3. The V and J ends lost 6 bases and 1 base respectively, with 24 bases between them. CDR1 DFQATT and CDR2 SNEGSKA come from the germline V gene (reference sequence). For the CDR3, the DNA is TGCAGTGCCCCCCGGCGCGGCTTTCTAACCCCGAACACTGAAGCTTTCTTT. As protein: CSAPRRGFLTPNTEAFF.

In its sample, this clonotype was seen a few times. J is TRBJ2-1 and V is TRBV20-1, with D possibly TRBD1 on 5 matching bases. Germline V gene lookup returns CDR1 DFQATT and CDR2 SNEGSKA (reference sequence). The germline V and J ends were trimmed by 6 bases and 5 bases, with 17 bases remaining between them. CDR3 size: 14 residues. CDR3 residues: CSAPKPQGDNEQFF. Written as DNA, the CDR3 is TGCAGTGCCCCTAAACCCCAGGGCGACAATGAGCAGTTCTTC.

This clonotype was seen more than once but under ten times. The V gene is TRBV5-1, the J gene TRBJ2-7; a possible D gene is TRBD2 (6 bases). The germline gives CDR1 SGHRS, CDR2 YFSETQ. CDR3 size: 14 residues. Deletions cut 1 base from V and 7 bases from J, with 15 bases between. The CDR3 loop reads CASSLTSPAVEQYF. CDR3 nucleotide sequence: TGCGCCAGCAGCTTGACTAGCCCGGCGGTGGAGCAGTACTTC.

The genes are TRBV20-1 and TRBJ2-5; D gene unclear. Germline-derived CDR1 and CDR2 are DFQATT and SNEGSKA (reference sequence). This CDR3 spans 13 amino acids. V was pared by 0 bases and J by 2 bases, with 7 bases between. CDR3 nucleotides: TGCAGTGCTAGAGACAGCGTTCAAGAGACCCAGTACTTC. It codes for CSARDSVQETQYF.

This sequence joins TRBV19 and TRBJ2-6, with TRBD2 matching 7 bases. Germline lookup yields CDR1 LNHDA and CDR2 SQIVND (reference sequence). Unmatched junction bases numbered 15, after V lost 3 bases and J lost 1 base. The CDR3 extends over 20 amino acids. CDR3 bases: TGTGCCAGTAGTATGGCAAGGTCTAGCGGCCGTCGGTCTGGGGCCAACGTCCTGACTTTC. Protein product: CASSMARSSGRRSGANVLTF.

The V gene is TRBV9, the J gene TRBJ1-2; 9 nucleotides align to TRBD1. V lost 3 bases and J lost 11; bases outside the gene matches: 8. Per the germline V gene, CDR1 is SGDLS and CDR2 is YYNGEE. The CDR3 loop spans 13 amino acids. The CDR3 reads CASSARQGVRYTF. In DNA form, the CDR3 reads TGTGCCAGCAGCGCCCGACAGGGGGTCAGATACACCTTC.

This clonotype was seen a handful of times. The chain has TRBV20-1 and TRBJ2-3; D may match TRBD1 or TRBD2 (6 bases each). This CDR3 is 13 amino acids long. V was shortened by 1 base and J by 6 bases, with 11 bases between the two germline ends. The V gene's germline CDR1 is DFQATT and CDR2 SNEGSKA (reference sequence). CDR3 in DNA: TGCAGTGCTAGAGTGGGGGGCGCCGATACGCAGTATTTT. Protein product: CSARVGGADTQYF.

The chain joins TRBV7-2 to TRBJ2-3, with 9 bases lining up with TRBD2. There are 16 residues in the CDR3. J was trimmed by 6 bases and V by 5 bases; bases with no gene match: 12. Germline V CDR1 and CDR2: SGHTA, FQGNSA. The CDR3 region is CASSPRAGGIGDTQYF. In DNA form, the CDR3 reads TGTGCCAGCAGCCCCAGAGCGGGAGGCATAGGGGATACGCAGTATTTT.

There are a few counts of this clonotype. This sequence joins TRBV6-2 or TRBV6-3 and TRBJ1-1; D unclear. The germline V gene encodes CDR1 MNHEY and CDR2 SVGEGT. V dropped 2 bases and J dropped 7 bases, with 8 bases sitting between them. The CDR3 is 12 amino acids. Here the CDR3 reads CASSYGSYEAFF. For the CDR3, the DNA is TGTGCCAGCAGTTACGGGTCCTATGAAGCTTTCTTT.

The V gene is TRBV3-1, the J gene TRBJ2-2; D might be TRBD2 (6 bases). This CDR3 is 18 amino acids long. Germline V gives CDR1 LGHDT, CDR2 YNNKEL (reference sequence). V shed 5 bases and J shed 0 bases, with 19 bases lying between them. CDR3 sequence reads: CASSSRFFGGTNTGELFF. In DNA, the CDR3 is TGTGCCAGCAGCTCCCGCTTCTTCGGGGGAACGAACACCGGGGAGCTGTTTTTT.

The rearrangement links TRBV4-1 to TRBJ2-3, with 8 bases lining up with TRBD1. V trimming: 3 bases; J trimming: 4 bases; junction bases outside the gene matches: 9. The CDR3 extends over 16 amino acids. Germline V gives CDR1 MGHRA, CDR2 YSYEKL. The CDR3 sequence: CASSHRTGSLSDTQYF. CDR3 nucleotide sequence: TGCGCCAGCAGCCACCGGACAGGGAGTTTGTCAGATACGCAGTATTTT.

This clonotype was detected a few times. The CDR3 region is CASSFDSSNQPQHF. The CDR3 DNA reads TGTGCCAGCAGCTTCGACAGTAGCAATCAGCCCCAGCATTTT. The gene calls are TRBV7-2 and TRBJ1-5; perhaps TRBD1 as D (5 bases). Between the trimmed V and J ends, which lost 3 bases and 0 bases, there was a span of 6 bases. CDR1 and CDR2 (germline): SGHTA, FQGNSA. The CDR3 is made up of 14 amino acids.

Points on this clonotype: One end of the junction fails to match germline, which may point to a read error. The chain carries TRBV20-1 and TRBJ2-7; TRBD2 agrees at 15 bases. Germline-derived CDR1 and CDR2 are DFQATT and SNEGSKA (reference sequence). The CDR3 has 16 amino acids. In DNA, the CDR3 is TGCTGTGCTAGAGGGACTAGCGGGAGGCACTCCTACGAGCAGTACTTC. Protein sequence: CCARGTSGRHSYEQYF.

This rearrangement joins TRBV2 to TRBJ2-3; 7 bases are shared with TRBD2. J gave up 5 bases and V 7 bases, and 12 bases lay outside the gene matches. The CDR3 has 15 amino acids. The germline V gene has CDR1 SNHLY and CDR2 FYNNEI. CDR3 sequence (DNA): TGTGCCAGCATCCCAAAGGGCGGGAGCGGAGATACGCAGTATTTT. Translating gives CASIPKGGSGDTQYF.

The J gene is TRBJ2-2, the V gene TRBV6-4; D may correspond to TRBD1 or TRBD2 (5 bases each). The germline CDR1 and CDR2 sequences are MRHNA and SNTAGT. The CDR3 sequence is 13 residues long. V dropped 11 bases and J dropped 3 bases, with 13 bases sitting between them. The CDR3 spells CASSMGDTGELFF. CDR3 in DNA: TGTGCCTCAAGCATGGGGGACACCGGGGAGCTGTTTTTT.